This is a list of T cell receptor beta chains from one sample in a study of OX40 agonist ivuxolimab in advanced cancers. The method was immunoSEQ multiplex PCR; TCRdb's version includes in-frame clones alone and lacks a portion of them. This repertoire shows about 98,000 clones, roughly nine tenths found once; its top ten account for over 0.65%. The material was CD4+ or CD8+ T cells sorted from blood, obtained in a trial of the OX40 agonist ivuxolimab. The receptors derive from an adult with an advanced solid tumor such as melanoma, head and neck, liver or kidney cancer. Both conserved end residues are part of each CDR3. Expanded clones get a size class; other rows say once, few or many, or leave the size out.

-,TRBJ2-1,TRBV4-1,CASSQDSDYLYNEQFF
-,TRBJ1-2,TRBV11-3,CASSPARDRYGYTF
-,TRBJ2-1,TRBV28,CASTGLLAGGASYNEQFF
-,TRBJ2-7,TRBV18,CASSPSGTGGRGEQYF
-,TRBJ2-1,TRBV7-2,CASSLAPGAPEQFF
-,TRBJ2-5,TRBV5-5,CASSSTETQYF
-,TRBJ1-1,TRBV19,CASSMQEGITEAFF
-,TRBJ1-5,TRBV28,CASSLSGQPQHF
-,TRBJ2-1,TRBV5-8,CASSPIFGVYNEQFF
-,TRBJ1-1,TRBV13,CASSLAGRNTEAFF
once,TRBJ2-5,TRBV6-5,CASSYGVAGQETQYF
-,TRBJ1-1,TRBV18,CASSPPNTEAFF
once,TRBJ2-1,TRBV9,CASSVTDNEQFF
-,TRBJ2-3,TRBV30,CAWSPRGGSPTDTQYF
-,TRBJ1-4,TRBV2,CASSRQGNEKLFF
-,TRBJ1-2,TRBV6-1,CASSAGGSNYGYTF
-,TRBJ1-1,TRBV11-2,CASSLGQNTEAFF
-,TRBJ1-5,TRBV10-3,CAISTGQVNQPQHF
-,TRBJ1-5,TRBV28,CASSFPDSNQPQHF
once,TRBJ2-3,TRBV11-2,CASSLASPGLATDTQYF
-,TRBJ1-1,TRBV5-1,CASSFDRKATEAFF
-,TRBJ2-4,TRBV18,CASSPEGGSNIQYF
once,TRBJ1-6,TRBV11-2,CASSLRDVGSPLHF
-,TRBJ1-6,TRBV6-5,CASSRRDTEGPLHF
-,TRBJ1-2,TRBV6-5,CASSYSPGDYGYTF
-,TRBJ1-2,TRBV27,CASSLRGVGGYTF
-,TRBJ2-1,TRBV5-1,CASSSRLAGDYNEQFF
-,TRBJ1-1,TRBV6-6,CASSNPGTDAEAFF
-,TRBJ2-3,TRBV11-2,CASSLGTSGSSDTQYF
-,TRBJ1-3,TRBV6-5,CASSSPTKTGNTIYF
few,TRBJ1-4,TRBV28,CASSLMGEGNEKLFF
-,TRBJ1-2,TRBV5-1,CASSPDTGNYGYTF
-,TRBJ1-1,TRBV7-3,CASSLTLNSNEAFF
-,TRBJ1-1,TRBV11-3,CASSSQGNTEAFF
few,TRBJ2-3,TRBV5-1,CASRGGGSTDTQYF
-,TRBJ1-4,TRBV4-1,CASSQDPTANEKLFF
-,TRBJ2-5,TRBV28,CASRAISGRAETQYF
-,TRBJ2-1,TRBV18,CASSPQGQFNEQFF
-,TRBJ2-2,TRBV18,CASSRGQGMNTGELFF
-,TRBJ1-6,TRBV6-5,CASTDRSPLHF
-,TRBJ1-1,TRBV28,CAGPLGGVGEAFF
-,TRBJ2-1,TRBV10-3,CAISPTGEANEQFF
few,TRBJ1-2,TRBV5-4,CASSLEGSYGYTF
-,TRBJ1-2,TRBV7-7,CAVGQDAANYGYTF
-,TRBJ1-2,TRBV5-1,CASSLVRGPRQGYTF
-,TRBJ2-1,TRBV5-1,CASSRTSGGRHNEQFF
-,TRBJ2-2,TRBV21-1,CASSKVLAENTGELFF
-,TRBJ2-1,TRBV2,CASSHERDQFF
-,TRBJ2-1,TRBV6-5,CASRSRETWDEQFF
-,-,TRBV5-6,CASSLRNVYEQYF
-,TRBJ1-2,TRBV9,CASSRGQGGYTF